The present T cell receptor (beta chain) was sequenced within a study of cytomegalovirus exposure and HLA in healthy donors. V was pared by 4 bases and J by 9 bases, with 10 bases between. The CDR3 extends over 12 amino acids. Germline V gene lookup returns CDR1 ENHRY and CDR2 SYGVKD. PCR amplification relied on 60 Vbeta primers (plus 13 Jbeta primers). Only in-frame clones appear in the TCRdb table, and some are missing; sequencing was by immunoSEQ multiplex PCR. This sample contains approximately 120,000 clones. The sample taken for sequencing was PBMCs. J is TRBJ2-1 and V is TRBV10-3, with a tentative D call TRBD2 (5 bases). The TCR was taken from a man in his thirties or forties in good health and CMV-seronegative. Here the CDR3 reads CAISGWTVEQFF. The CDR3 bases are TGTGCCATCAGTGGTTGGACTGTTGAGCAGTTCTTC.